The TCR beta chain described here comes from a study of PD-L1 blockade in urothelial cancer. Clones were read by immunoSEQ multiplex PCR, and TCRdb kept only the in-frame ones, dropping some. The sample includes 50,000 or so clones, more than 65% seen only once; the top ten take about 4.5%. V was shortened by 0 bases and J by 5 bases, with 11 bases between the two germline ends. This CDR3 is built from 14 residues. The V gene's germline CDR1 is LNHNV and CDR2 YYDKDF (reference sequence). The chain combines TRBV15 with TRBJ2-7; a weak D match, TRBD2 (5 bases). Here the sequenced sample was PBMCs, taken around atezolizumab (anti-PD-L1) treatment. This clonotype was obtained from a man aged 65 to 79 with urothelial cancer. The CDR3 region is CATSREEESDEQYF. The CDR3 region has the DNA TGTGCCACCAGCAGAGAGGAGGAATCCGACGAGCAGTACTTC.